The following is a TCR beta chain sequence with its context. Its antigen remains unidentified. Thyroid ultrasound, orbital computed tomography, clinical symptoms, and serum thyroxine and TRAb underpinned diagnoses. Trimming removed 2 bases at V and 3 bases at J, with 8 bases between. The CDR3 runs to 14 residues. The record originates from a study of T cells in Graves' hyperthyroidism and ophthalmopathy. General study findings and limits: The blood repertoire included most of the expanded thyroid clonotypes above 0.001.

The CDR3 regions of TCR beta were amplified from RNA transcripts. The HTBI primer set was used in a first-round RT-PCR of the TCR CDR3. TCRdb fed the multiplex PCR reads into MiXCR, producing one record per CDR3 protein. The table has some 510,000 distinct CDR3 sequences, about 43% seen once. The sequence was obtained from a woman between 18 and 29 years old with Graves' hyperthyroidism. This chain uses TRBV12-3 or TRBV12-4 with TRBJ1-5; no clear D gene. Sequencing was performed on peripheral blood or thyroid tissue (not recorded which). This chain's CDR3 is CASSLKGNNQPQHF. The CDR3 nucleotides are TGTGCCAGCAGTTTAAAAGGGAACAATCAGCCCCAGCATTTT.